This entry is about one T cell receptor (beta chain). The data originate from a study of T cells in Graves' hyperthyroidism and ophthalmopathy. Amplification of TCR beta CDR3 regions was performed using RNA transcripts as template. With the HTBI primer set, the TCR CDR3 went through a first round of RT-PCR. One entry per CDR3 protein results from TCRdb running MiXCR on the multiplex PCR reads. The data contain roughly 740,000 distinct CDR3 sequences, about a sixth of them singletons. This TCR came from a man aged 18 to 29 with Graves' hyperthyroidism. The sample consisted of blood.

CDR3 bases: TGTGCCAGCAGCTTGGGGTCTAATTCACCCCTCCACTTT. Amino acid sequence: CASSLGSNSPLHF. The chain is built from TRBV5-8 and TRBJ1-6; D is unresolved. V lost 0 bases and J 6 bases, leaving 4 bases between the germline ends. Germline V gene lookup returns CDR1 SGHTS and CDR2 YDEGEE. This CDR3 is 13 amino acids long.